This entry is about one T cell receptor beta chain. Its target is unknown. These data belong to a study of radiation and T cells in renal cell carcinoma. General study points: No pretreatment tumor biopsies were available for baseline clonotypes. Top tumor clonotypes rose in blood 2 weeks post-radiation, then contracted.

Assay used: immunoSEQ multiplex PCR; TCRdb lists only in-frame clones, some missing. The sample lists 130,000 to 150,000 clones; over 75% were seen once. The CDR3 is 11 residues long. Germline CDR1 reads DFQATT; CDR2 reads SNEGSKA (reference sequence). The V and J ends lost 6 bases and 3 bases respectively, with 8 bases between them. The time point denotes: baseline pretreatment blood. Treatment meaning: 15 Gy SBRT to primary tumor, nephrectomy 4 weeks later. After SBRT, blood was collected at 2 and 4 weeks, plus baseline. The sample here was blood, taken from a patient whose treatment included radiotherapy and nephrectomy. V is TRBV20-1 and J is TRBJ2-5; possible D gene TRBD1, 5 bases. The receptor was derived from a woman aged 50 to 60 with renal cell carcinoma. The CDR3 sequence is CSATTEETQYF. The CDR3 bases are TGCAGTGCCACGACAGAAGAGACCCAGTACTTC.